One sample yielded the 14 T cell receptor beta chains listed below, sequenced in a study of vaccination and CD4 T cells after COVID-19. For these receptors, no antigen is known. Researchers used the Oncomine TCR Beta short-read assay to sequence DNA from cultured CD4+ T cells. TCRdb called the PCR reads again in MiXCR, with one record for every CDR3 protein. The profile covers about 7,000 distinct CDR3 sequences, with 74% appearing a single time and 30% to 35% taken by the ten largest. The treatment here: roughly ten-day PBMC culture with coronavirus spike peptide pools or control peptides (ViraFEST assay). What was sequenced was CD4+ T cells from blood, cultured in vitro. Receptors were obtained from a human donor who had recovered from COVID-19.

The J gene is TRBJ1-6, the V gene TRBV20-1; TRBD1 matches at 7 bases. Germline V lookup: CDR1 DFQATT, CDR2 SNEGSKA (reference sequence). The CDR3 loop spans 14 amino acids. After removal of 6 bases from V and 8 bases from J, the junction contained 10 bases not matched to a gene. The CDR3 here is CSARAARGDSPLHF. CDR3 coding DNA: TGCAGTGCAAGGGCCGCCAGGGGGGATTCACCCCTCCACTTT.

This clonotype appeared a single time. This chain links TRBV20-1 with TRBJ2-5, with D maybe TRBD2 (6 bases). The CDR3 sequence is 13 residues long. V gave up 1 base and J gave up 2 bases, with 8 bases separating them. CDR1 is DFQATT and CDR2 is SNEGSKA in the germline V gene (reference sequence). The CDR3 DNA is TGCAGTGCTAGAGTTGCGGGGCAAGAGACCCAGTACTTC. Amino acids: CSARVAGQETQYF.

This chain joins TRBV2 and TRBJ1-1; unclear D gene. There are 11 residues in the CDR3. Germline CDR1 reads SNHLY; CDR2 reads FYNNEI. V was pared by 3 bases and J by 8 bases, with 7 bases between. The CDR3 loop is CASSDPAEAFF. CDR3 bases: TGTGCCAGCAGTGATCCGGCAGAAGCTTTCTTT.

The chain links TRBV18 to TRBJ2-5; 8 nucleotides agree with TRBD2. J was trimmed by 5 bases and V by 9 bases; bases with no gene match: 5. From germline, CDR1 is KGHSH and CDR2 LQKENI. The CDR3 spans 12 residues. The CDR3 region is CASSGGPETQYF. CDR3 nucleotide sequence: TGTGCCAGTTCGGGAGGGCCGGAGACCCAGTACTTC.

V usage is TRBV11-3 and J usage is TRBJ2-5; D could derive from TRBD1 or TRBD2 (6 bases each). Between the trimmed V and J ends, which lost 1 base and 4 bases, there was a span of 13 bases. This CDR3 has 15 amino acids. Germline CDR1 is SGHNT and CDR2 is YENEEA. This CDR3 reads CASSLVSRGRETQYF. DNA for the CDR3: TGTGCCAGCAGCTTAGTTTCTCGGGGGCGAGAGACCCAGTACTTC.

The chain has TRBV19 and TRBJ2-1; D is ambiguous. Germline loops: CDR1 LNHDA, CDR2 SQIVND (reference sequence). The length of the CDR3 is 13 residues. V was shortened by 11 bases and J by 1 base, with 12 bases between the two germline ends. CDR3: CAASGGSYNEQFF. DNA of the CDR3: TGTGCCGCGTCGGGTGGATCCTACAATGAGCAGTTCTTC.

The chain has TRBV27 and TRBJ1-6; D not resolved. V lost 3 bases, J lost 7 bases, and 16 bases lay in between. Germline V gives CDR1 MNHEY, CDR2 SMNVEV (reference sequence). CDR3 size: 16 residues. This CDR3 is CASSLIIGKANSPLHF. In nucleotides, the CDR3 is TGTGCCAGCAGTTTGATTATCGGGAAGGCGAATTCACCCCTCCACTTT.

V is TRBV15 and J is TRBJ1-1; no reliable D call. Per germline, CDR1 LNHNV and CDR2 YYDKDF (reference sequence). Trimming stripped 4 bases from V and 7 bases from J, with 10 bases between. CDR3 length equals 12 residues. The CDR3 loop is CATSTTENEAFF. CDR3 bases: TGTGCCACCAGCACAACGGAAAATGAAGCTTTCTTT.

The rearrangement joins TRBV27 to TRBJ2-7, with 7 bases identical to TRBD1. There are 14 residues in the CDR3. Losses at the gene ends were 6 bases for V and 3 bases for J; bases not matched to a gene: 8. Germline CDR1 reads MNHEY; CDR2 reads SMNVEV (reference sequence). CDR3 coding DNA: TGTGCCAGCAGGGCAGAGGGACAGTACTACGAGCAGTACTTC. It translates to CASRAEGQYYEQYF.

V and J are TRBV6-2 or TRBV6-3 and TRBJ1-1; D is undetermined. CDR1 is MNHEY and CDR2 is SVGEGT in the germline V gene. CDR3 length: 13 residues. Trimming left V 2 bases short and J 0 bases short, with 4 bases between. This chain's CDR3 is CASSYSLNTEAFF. The CDR3 DNA follows: TGTGCCAGCAGTTACAGCTTGAACACTGAAGCTTTCTTT.

The chain employs TRBV20-1 and TRBJ2-7; 8 positions agree with TRBD1. Trimming took 8 bases from V and 4 from J; bases not matched to a gene: 4. The CDR3 consists of 11 residues. The V gene's germline CDR1 is DFQATT and CDR2 SNEGSKA (reference sequence). CDR3 amino acids: CSSGQGYEQYF. The CDR3 DNA follows: TGCAGTTCCGGACAGGGATACGAGCAGTACTTC.

The J gene is TRBJ1-2, the V gene TRBV27, with TRBD1 matching over 8 bases. CDR1 and CDR2 from the germline V gene are MNHEY and SMNVEV (reference sequence). The CDR3 runs to 14 residues. With 5 bases clipped from V and 0 bases from J, the junction kept 2 bases outside the gene matches. CDR3 residues: CASSPQGANYGYTF. The CDR3, as DNA: TGTGCCAGCAGTCCACAGGGGGCTAACTATGGCTACACCTTC.

The CDR3 reads CASRGDSVIGELFF. The CDR3 bases are TGTGCCAGCAGAGGGGACTCCGTGATCGGGGAGCTGTTTTTT. The genes are TRBV2 and TRBJ2-2; TRBD2 might be the D (6 bases). This CDR3 has 14 amino acids. V dropped 6 bases and J dropped 7 bases, with 15 bases sitting between them. Germline V gene sequence: CDR1 SNHLY, CDR2 FYNNEI.

The CDR3 nucleotides read TGTGCCAGCAGCGCCAGAGAGGGCACTGAAGCTTTCTTT. Its translation is CASSAREGTEAFF. This chain joins TRBV2 and TRBJ1-1; unclear D gene. This CDR3 comprises 13 residues. The V end lost 6 bases, the J end lost 4 bases, and 12 bases lay between the germline ends. The germline gives CDR1 SNHLY, CDR2 FYNNEI.